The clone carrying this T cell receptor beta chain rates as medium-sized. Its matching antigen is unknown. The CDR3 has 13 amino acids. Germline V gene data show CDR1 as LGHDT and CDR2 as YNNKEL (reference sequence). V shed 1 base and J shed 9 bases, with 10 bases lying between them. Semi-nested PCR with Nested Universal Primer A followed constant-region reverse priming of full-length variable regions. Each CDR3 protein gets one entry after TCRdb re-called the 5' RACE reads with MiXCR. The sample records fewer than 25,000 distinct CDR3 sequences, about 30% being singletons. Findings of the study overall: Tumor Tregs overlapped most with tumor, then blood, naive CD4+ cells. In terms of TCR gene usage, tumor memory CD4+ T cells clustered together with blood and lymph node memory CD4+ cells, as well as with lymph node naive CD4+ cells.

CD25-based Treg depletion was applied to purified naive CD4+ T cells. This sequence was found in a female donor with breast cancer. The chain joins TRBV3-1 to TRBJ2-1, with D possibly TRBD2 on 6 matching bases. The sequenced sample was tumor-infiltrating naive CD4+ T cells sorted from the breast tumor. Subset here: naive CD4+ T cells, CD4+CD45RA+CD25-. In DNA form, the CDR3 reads TGTGCCAGCAGCCAAGTGGGCGGGACTGAGCAGTTCTTC. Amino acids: CASSQVGGTEQFF.